This is a list of T cell receptor beta chains from one sample in a study of blood T cell repertoires in COVID-19. This table comes from immunoSEQ multiplex PCR, and its TCRdb copy is limited to in-frame clones, with some not included. The data contain more than 95,000 clones, over 80% of them singletons. The sequencing sample was made of peripheral blood. These receptors all stem from a man in his sixties with acute or convalescent COVID-19. Both conserved end residues are part of each CDR3. D genes are given only for firm matches. Clone size is given for some rows only: seen once, a few or many times, or a class if the clone is expanded.

>TRBJ2-1|TRBD1|TRBV5-1|-
TGCGCCAGCAGCTTGGCCCCCGGGACAGTATACAATGAGCAGTTCTTC
CASSLAPGTVYNEQFF
>TRBJ2-1|TRBD1|TRBV5-4|-
TGTGCCAGCAGCTCCGGGACAGGGACGACAAATGAGCAGTTCTTC
CASSSGTGTTNEQFF
>TRBJ2-3|-|TRBV5-4|-
TGTGCCGCCGCGGCGGCCTACACAGATACGCAGTATTTT
CAAAAAYTDTQYF
>TRBJ2-7|TRBD1|TRBV18|-
TGTGCCAGCTCAAAGCCCGGACAGGGAACGGACTCCTACGAGCAGTACTTC
CASSKPGQGTDSYEQYF
>TRBJ1-2|-|TRBV2|-
TGTGCCTCCGTGGGGGCGGGCAGCTATGGCTACACCTTC
CASVGAGSYGYTF
>TRBJ1-5|-|TRBV6-5|-
TGTGCCAGCACCCTTAGCAATCAGCCCCAGCATTTT
CASTLSNQPQHF
>TRBJ1-1|TRBD1|TRBV5-1|-
TGCGCCAGCAGCGTACTACAGGGGGTGGGGTACAGTGAAGCTTTCTTT
CASSVLQGVGYSEAFF
>TRBJ2-7|-|TRBV5-4|-
TGTGCCAGCAGCCCCGGACTTGACACTACCTACGAGGAGCAGTACTTC
CASSPGLDTTYEEQYF
>TRBJ2-7|TRBD1|TRBV5-1|once
TGCGCCAGCAGCTTGGGACAGGGTGAGCGGAGCTCCTACGAGCAGTACTTC
CASSLGQGERSSYEQYF
>TRBJ2-7|-|TRBV3-1/TRBV3-2|few
TGTGCCAGCAGCCGGAGCGTGGGGGGGGGCACCTACGAGCAGTACTTC
CASSRSVGGGTYEQYF
>TRBJ1-2|-|TRBV19|-
TGTGCCAGTAGTATGGGACACTGGAGCTATGGCTACACCTTC
CASSMGHWSYGYTF
>TRBJ2-3|TRBD2|TRBV7-2|-
TGTGCCAGCAGCCTAAGCTTCATGGGGGGGATGACAGATACGCAGTATTTT
CASSLSFMGGMTDTQYF
>TRBJ2-5|TRBD1|TRBV18|-
TGTGCCAGCTCACCACGGACAGGGCAAGAGACCCAGTACTTC
CASSPRTGQETQYF
>TRBJ1-5|TRBD1|TRBV6-5|-
TGTGCCACCTCGGACAGGGGCAATGAACAGCCCCAGCATTTT
CATSDRGNEQPQHF
>TRBJ2-7|-|TRBV5-1|-
TGCGCCAGCAGCTTGATCGGGTCATCCTACGAGCAGTACTTC
CASSLIGSSYEQYF
>TRBJ2-7|-|TRBV7-3|few
TGTGCCAGCAGCTTAGGGAGGACCACCCCCTACGAGCAGTACTTC
CASSLGRTTPYEQYF
>TRBJ1-4|TRBD1|TRBV25-1|few
TGTGCCAGCAGTGAACTGGGGACAGGGGATGAAAAACTGTTTTTT
CASSELGTGDEKLFF
>TRBJ1-2|TRBD1|TRBV10-1|-
TGCGCCAGGCGGACAGGGGCCTTC
CARRTGAF
>TRBJ1-4|TRBD1|TRBV27|-
TGTGCCAGCAGTGTTCTAAAGTCCGGGACAGTAGGGGAAAAACTGTTTTTT
CASSVLKSGTVGEKLFF
>TRBJ1-2|-|TRBV3-1/TRBV3-2|few
TGTGCCAGCAGCCAAGCAGCGATAGCTAACTATGGCTACACCTTC
CASSQAAIANYGYTF
>TRBJ2-1|-|TRBV24-1|-
TGTGCCACCAGTGACCCAACCCAGGGTAGTCAGTTCTTC
CATSDPTQGSQFF
>TRBJ2-7|TRBD2|TRBV5-1|-
TGCGCCAGCAGCTTCCTTCCTACTAGCGGGAAAGGCCCCTACGAGCAGTACTTC
CASSFLPTSGKGPYEQYF
>TRBJ2-2|-|TRBV11-1|-
TGTGCCAGCAGCTTAGAGAGGGCAACCGGGGAGCTGTTTTTT
CASSLERATGELFF
>TRBJ2-3|-|TRBV27|-
TGTGCCAGCAGTTTTTTAGCGGCTAGCACAGATACGCAGTATTTT
CASSFLAASTDTQYF